This T cell receptor beta chain comes out of a study of T cells in localized non-small cell lung cancer. Study-wide points: Uninvolved adjacent lung showed the highest T cell clonality, exceeding tumor. There were a median about 53 of the top 100 tumor clones appearing in adjacent lung. Sequencing involved a lone tumor region, leaving heterogeneity possible.

Using immunoSEQ multiplex PCR, the repertoire was profiled, and TCRdb retains in-frame clones only, with some absent. The table has roughly 36,000 clones, 70% to 80% seen once. The V gene lost 4 bases and the J gene lost 8 bases, with 11 bases spanning the gap. Germline CDR1 is MGHDK and CDR2 is SYGVNS. The CDR3 has 13 amino acids. With respect to this clone: Its antigen remains unknown.

Sequences were derived from PBMCs, sampled before any cancer treatment. This clonotype originated in a woman aged 40 to 75 with stage II squamous cell lung carcinoma. This chain joins TRBV25-1 and TRBJ1-4; D not resolved. The CDR3 DNA reads TGTGCCAGCAGTGTAAGGGAGAAAGAAAAACTGTTTTTT. It codes for CASSVREKEKLFF.